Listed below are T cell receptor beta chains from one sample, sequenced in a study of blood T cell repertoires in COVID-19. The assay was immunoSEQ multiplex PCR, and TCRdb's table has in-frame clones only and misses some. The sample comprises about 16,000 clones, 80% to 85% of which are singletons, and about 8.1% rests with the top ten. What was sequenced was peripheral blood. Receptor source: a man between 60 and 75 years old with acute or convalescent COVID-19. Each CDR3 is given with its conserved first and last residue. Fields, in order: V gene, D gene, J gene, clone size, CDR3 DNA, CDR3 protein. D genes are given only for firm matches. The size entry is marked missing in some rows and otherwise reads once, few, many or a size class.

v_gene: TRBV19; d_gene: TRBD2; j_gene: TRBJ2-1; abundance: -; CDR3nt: TGTGCCAGTAGTGCGAGAGCGGGGGTGGGGAATGAGCAGTTCTTC; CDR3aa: CASSARAGVGNEQFF
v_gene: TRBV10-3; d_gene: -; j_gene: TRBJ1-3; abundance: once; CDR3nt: TGTGCCATCAGTGACGAAAGCCCTGGGAGGTTCTCTGGAAACACCATATATTTT; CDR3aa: CAISDESPGRFSGNTIYF
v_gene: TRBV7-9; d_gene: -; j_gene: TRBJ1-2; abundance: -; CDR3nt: TGTGCCAGCAGCTTCCAGGGGAACTATGGCTACACCTTC; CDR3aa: CASSFQGNYGYTF
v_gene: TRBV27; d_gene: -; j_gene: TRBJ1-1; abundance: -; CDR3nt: TGTGCCAGCAGTTCCCCATACGGAGGGGACTTGAACACTGAAGCTTTCTTT; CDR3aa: CASSSPYGGDLNTEAFF
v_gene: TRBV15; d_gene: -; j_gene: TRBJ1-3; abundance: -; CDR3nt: TGTGCCACCTCCCCCGTGACCCTACAGGGAGGAAACACCATATATTTT; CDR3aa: CATSPVTLQGGNTIYF
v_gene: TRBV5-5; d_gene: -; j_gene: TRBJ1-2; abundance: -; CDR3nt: TGTGCCAGCAGCTTGGGCGGATTCGAAGCTAACTATGGCTACACCTTC; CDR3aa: CASSLGGFEANYGYTF
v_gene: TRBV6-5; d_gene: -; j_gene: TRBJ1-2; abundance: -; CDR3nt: TGTGCCAGCAGTTACTCCGAGGGCACCTATGGCTACACCTTC; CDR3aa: CASSYSEGTYGYTF
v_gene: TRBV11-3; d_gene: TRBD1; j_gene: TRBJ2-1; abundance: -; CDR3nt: TGTGCCAGCAGCTTAGGACAGGGATGGGATGAGCAGTTCTTC; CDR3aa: CASSLGQGWDEQFF
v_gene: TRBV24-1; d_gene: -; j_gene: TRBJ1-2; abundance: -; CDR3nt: TGTGCCACCAGTGATTCTGGCGCACAGGCTGTAGGCTACACCTTC; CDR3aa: CATSDSGAQAVGYTF
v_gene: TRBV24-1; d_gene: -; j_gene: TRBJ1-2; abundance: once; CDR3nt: TGTGCCACCAGCGGTTTTCCCGACAGCCAGTATGGCTACACCTTC; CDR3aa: CATSGFPDSQYGYTF
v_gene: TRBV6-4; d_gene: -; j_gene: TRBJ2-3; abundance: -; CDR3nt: TGTGCCAGCAGTCGAGGGCCGCAAAATACGCAGTATTTT; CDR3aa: CASSRGPQNTQYF
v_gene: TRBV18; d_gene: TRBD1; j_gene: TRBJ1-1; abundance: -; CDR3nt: TGTGCCAGCTCACCACGACAGGGGGGCATGAACACTGAAGCTTTCTTT; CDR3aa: CASSPRQGGMNTEAFF
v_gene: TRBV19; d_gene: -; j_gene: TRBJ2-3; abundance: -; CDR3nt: TGTGCCAGTAAGGACGGGGGGCGCACAGATACGCAGTATTTT; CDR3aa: CASKDGGRTDTQYF
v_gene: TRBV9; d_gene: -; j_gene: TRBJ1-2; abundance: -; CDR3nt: TGTGCCAGCAGCCCCCGGGGAGGACATAACTATGGCTACACCTTC; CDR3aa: CASSPRGGHNYGYTF
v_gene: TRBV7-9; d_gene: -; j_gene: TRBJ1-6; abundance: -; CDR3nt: TGTGCCAGCAGCTCTCGACGGGGGGGAAATTCACCCCTCCACTTT; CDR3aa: CASSSRRGGNSPLHF
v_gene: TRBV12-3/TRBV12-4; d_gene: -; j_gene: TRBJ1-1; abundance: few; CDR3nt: TGTGCCAGCAGTCCCCAGATGAACACTGAAGCTTTCTTT; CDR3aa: CASSPQMNTEAFF
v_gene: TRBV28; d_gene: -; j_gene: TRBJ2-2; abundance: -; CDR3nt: TGTGCCAGCAGTTTATTGACAAGCACCGGGGAGCTGTTTTTT; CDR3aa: CASSLLTSTGELFF
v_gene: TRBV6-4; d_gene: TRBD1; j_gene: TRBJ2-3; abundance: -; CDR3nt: TGTGCCAGCAGTTCTGGGACAGGGGCCCCAGATACGCAGTATTTT; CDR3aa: CASSSGTGAPDTQYF
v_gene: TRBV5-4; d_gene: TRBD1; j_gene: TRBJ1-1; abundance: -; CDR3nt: TGTGCCAGCAGCTCCGAACGGACAGGGGACGGAACTGAAGCTTTCTTT; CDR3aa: CASSSERTGDGTEAFF
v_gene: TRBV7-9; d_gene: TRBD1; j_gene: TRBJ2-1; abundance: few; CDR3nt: TGTGCCAGCAGCCACACAGGGGGCGAGGGGTCCTACAATGAGCAGTTCTTC; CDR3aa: CASSHTGGEGSYNEQFF
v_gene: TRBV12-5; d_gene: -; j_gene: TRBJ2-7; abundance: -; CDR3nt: TGTGCTAGTTTGGGGAGCTCCTACGAGCAGTACTTC; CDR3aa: CASLGSSYEQYF
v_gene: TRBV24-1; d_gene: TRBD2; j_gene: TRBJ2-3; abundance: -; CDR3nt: TGTGCCACCAGTGATCCAAGCGGGGGGGGCGCAGATACGCAGTATTTT; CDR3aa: CATSDPSGGGADTQYF
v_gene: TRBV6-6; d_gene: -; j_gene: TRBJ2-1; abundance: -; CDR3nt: TGTGCCAGCAGTCCGAGCTCCTACAATGAGCAGTTCTTC; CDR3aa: CASSPSSYNEQFF
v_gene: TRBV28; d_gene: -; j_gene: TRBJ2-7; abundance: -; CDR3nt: TGTGCCAGCCGAGCAGGGTCATCCTACGAGCAGTACTTC; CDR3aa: CASRAGSSYEQYF
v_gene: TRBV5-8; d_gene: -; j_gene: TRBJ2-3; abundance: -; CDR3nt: TGTGCCAGCAGCTTGGTACCAGTCCCAGATACGCAGTATTTT; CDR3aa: CASSLVPVPDTQYF
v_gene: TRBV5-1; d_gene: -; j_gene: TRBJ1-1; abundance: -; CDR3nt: TGCGCCAGCAGCCGACCGGGGGAGGAGTCTTTCTTT; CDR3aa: CASSRPGEESFF
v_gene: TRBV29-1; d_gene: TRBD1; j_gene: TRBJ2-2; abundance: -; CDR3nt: TGCAGCGTTTTCGACAGGGGGCCGTTCGCGAACACCGGGGAGCTGTTTTTT; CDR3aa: CSVFDRGPFANTGELFF
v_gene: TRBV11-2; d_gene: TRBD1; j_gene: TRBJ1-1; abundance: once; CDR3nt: TGTGCCAGCAGCCTAGGGGATGACAGGGGAACTGAAGCTTTCTTT; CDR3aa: CASSLGDDRGTEAFF
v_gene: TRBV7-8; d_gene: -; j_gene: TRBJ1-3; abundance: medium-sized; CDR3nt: TGTGCCAGCAGCTTTAAGCAAGGACAGACTGGAAACACCATATATTTT; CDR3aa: CASSFKQGQTGNTIYF
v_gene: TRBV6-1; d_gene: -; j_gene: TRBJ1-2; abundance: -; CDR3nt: TGTGCCAGCAGTGATACGGGAGGGATCTATGGCTACACCTTC; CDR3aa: CASSDTGGIYGYTF
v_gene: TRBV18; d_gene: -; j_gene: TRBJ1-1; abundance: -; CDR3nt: TGTGCCAGCTCACCCTCTCTCACCAGGAACAAGAACACTGAAGCTTTCTTT; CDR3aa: CASSPSLTRNKNTEAFF
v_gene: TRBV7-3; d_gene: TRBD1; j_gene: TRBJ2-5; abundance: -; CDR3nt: TGTGCCAGCAGCCCAGGACAGGTTCTATCGGTGGAGACCCAGTACTTC; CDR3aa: CASSPGQVLSVETQYF
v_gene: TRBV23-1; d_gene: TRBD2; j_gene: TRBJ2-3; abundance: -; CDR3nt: TGCGCCAGCAGTCAAGGGGGGGGGACAGATACGCAGTATTTT; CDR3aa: CASSQGGGTDTQYF
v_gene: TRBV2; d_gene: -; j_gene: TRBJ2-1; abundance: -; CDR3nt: TGTGCCAGCAGTGACGTTACACCGGGAGACTACAATGAGCAGTTCTTC; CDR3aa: CASSDVTPGDYNEQFF
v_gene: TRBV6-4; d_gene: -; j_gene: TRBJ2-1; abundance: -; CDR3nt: TGTGCCAGCAGTGAAGTGGGCAGTAACAATGAGCAGTTCTTC; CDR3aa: CASSEVGSNNEQFF
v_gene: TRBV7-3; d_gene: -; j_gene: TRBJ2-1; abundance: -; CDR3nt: TGTGCCAGCAGCTTAAACAGGGACAATGAGCAGTTCTTC; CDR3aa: CASSLNRDNEQFF
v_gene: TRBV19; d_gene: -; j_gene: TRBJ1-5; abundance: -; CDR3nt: TGTGCCAGTAGTAAAAAACCGGACAGTACCTTCAATCAGCCCCAGCATTTT; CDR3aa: CASSKKPDSTFNQPQHF
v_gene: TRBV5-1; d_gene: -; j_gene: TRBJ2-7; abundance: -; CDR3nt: TGCGCCAGCAGTTCCCAGACCCGACCAGGGGAGGAGCAGTACTTC; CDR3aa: CASSSQTRPGEEQYF
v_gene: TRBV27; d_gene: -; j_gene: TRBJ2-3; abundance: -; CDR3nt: TGTGCCAGCAGTTTACAAGTAGGCACAGATACGCAGTATTTT; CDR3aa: CASSLQVGTDTQYF
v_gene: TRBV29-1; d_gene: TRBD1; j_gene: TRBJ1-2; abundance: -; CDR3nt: TGCAGCGTCCCCAGCGCCGGGACAGCCCTTCCTACCTATGGCTACACCTTC; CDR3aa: CSVPSAGTALPTYGYTF
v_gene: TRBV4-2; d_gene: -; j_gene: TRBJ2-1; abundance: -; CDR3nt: TGTGCCAGCAGCCAAACCTCCCCGGGGAGTTCCTACAATGAGCAGTTCTTC; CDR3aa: CASSQTSPGSSYNEQFF